This T cell receptor beta chain stems from a study of cytomegalovirus exposure and HLA in healthy donors. PCR was performed using 60 Vbeta and 13 Jbeta primers. Clones were read by immunoSEQ multiplex PCR, and TCRdb kept only the in-frame ones, dropping some. The table lists approximately 37,000 clones, around 70% of them singletons. As regards this clone: The antigen is undetermined.

Notes on the study in general: The sole available immune exposure information was CMV serostatus.

The specimen sequenced was PBMCs. The sequence was collected from a man aged 25-45 years in good health and CMV-seronegative.

The DNA for the CDR3 is TGTGCCAGCAGTGAAAAGGGGCACCTCACTGAAGCTTTCTTT. Encoded protein: CASSEKGHLTEAFF. The chain couples TRBV6-5 to TRBJ1-1; the D gene is possibly TRBD1 (5 bases). V was pared by 5 bases and J by 4 bases, with 14 bases between. Germline-derived CDR1 and CDR2 are MNHEY and SVGAGI. This CDR3 has 14 amino acids.